The 5 T cell receptor beta chains reported below all come from one sample, sequenced in a study of identical twins (dated by TCRdb to about 2016). Libraries were prepared through 5' RACE. Sequencing was carried out with an Illumina HiSeq 2000. TCRdb passed the public sequencing reads through fastp at Q25 and MiXCR, retaining productive beta sequences. Each CDR3 protein gets just one entry, which takes the most common genes and DNA from the rows behind it. The sample profile shows 550,000 to 700,000 distinct CDR3 sequences; 9% to 10% of them were found once. The top ten clonotypes cover roughly 3.2% of the sample. These data also featured in a second study, about yellow fever vaccine responses in identical twins.

Sequencing used PBMCs. Receptor source: a woman under 30 in good health.

This clonotype was seen many times. The chain links TRBV5-1 to TRBJ2-3, with D perhaps assigned TRBD1 or TRBD2 (6 bases each). The ends were cut back, 1 base at V and 3 bases at J, with 12 bases in the middle. This CDR3 spans 15 amino acids. In germline, CDR1 is SGHRS, CDR2 YFSETQ. The CDR3 here is CASSLRGTLTDTQYF. The CDR3 coding sequence is TGCGCCAGCAGCTTGAGGGGGACTTTGACAGATACGCAGTATTTT.

This clonotype was recorded many times. The rearrangement joins TRBV3-1 to TRBJ2-3, with D unresolved. V was trimmed by 0 bases and J by 0 bases, leaving 7 bases between them. The CDR3 runs to 15 residues. The V gene's germline CDR1 is LGHDT and CDR2 YNNKEL (reference sequence). CDR3 coding DNA: TGTGCCAGCAGCCAAGATATGGGTAGCACAGATACGCAGTATTTT. Encoded protein: CASSQDMGSTDTQYF.

This clonotype was observed many times. The chain is built from TRBV29-1 and TRBJ2-3, with a tentative D call TRBD2 (5 bases). The CDR3 extends over 13 amino acids. Germline V gives CDR1 SQVTM, CDR2 ANQGSEA. Trimming took 5 bases from V and 3 from J, leaving 12 bases between them. CDR3 in DNA: TGCAGCGTTCTAGCTCAGGTTACAGATACGCAGTATTTT. Translating gives CSVLAQVTDTQYF.

This sequence joins TRBV20-1 and TRBJ1-1, with D perhaps TRBD1 (6 bases). CDR1 and CDR2 (germline): DFQATT, SNEGSKA (reference sequence). The V end lost 3 bases, the J end lost 4 bases, and 12 bases lay between the germline ends. The CDR3 loop spans 13 amino acids. CDR3 bases: TGCAGTGCTAGGCAGGGGTCGGGCACTGAAGCTTTCTTT. It is translated as CSARQGSGTEAFF.

This clonotype showed up just a few times. The chain uses TRBV5-1 and TRBJ1-2; D possibly corresponds to TRBD1 (6 bases). Germline V gives CDR1 SGHRS, CDR2 YFSETQ. The V end lost 0 bases, the J end lost 8 bases, and 14 bases lay between the germline ends. This CDR3 is built from 14 residues. The CDR3 spells CASSLVAAGDGYTF. The CDR3 bases are TGCGCCAGCAGCTTGGTGGCGGCAGGGGACGGCTACACCTTC.